A selection of T cell receptor beta chains follows, all from one sample in a study of blood T cell repertoires in COVID-19. TCRdb's table, derived via immunoSEQ multiplex PCR, lists solely in-frame clones and lacks some. The data show 220,000 or so clones, more than 85% seen once. Sample: peripheral blood. These receptors originate from a man between 60 and 75 years old with COVID-19, enrolled during active disease. CDR3s include the opening cysteine and the closing phenylalanine or tryptophan. A D gene is named only where the DNA matches it firmly. Clone size appears in some rows only: once, few, many, or a class for an expanded clone.

DNA	CDR3	J	size	V	D
TGTGCCAGCAGCTATCGACTAGCGGCGAACACCGGGGAGCTGTTTTTT	CASSYRLAANTGELFF	TRBJ2-2	NA	TRBV5-4	TRBD2
TGTGCCAGCAGTTTCACGGGGGTAGCCAAAAACATTCAGTACTTC	CASSFTGVAKNIQYF	TRBJ2-4	NA	TRBV28	NA
TGCGCCAGCAGCCCCTTCGGGGGAGCTATGAACACTGAAGCTTTCTTT	CASSPFGGAMNTEAFF	TRBJ1-1	NA	TRBV5-1	NA
TGTGCCAGCAGCGGGACAGGACTTTTACGCTCCTACAATGAGCAGTTCTTC	CASSGTGLLRSYNEQFF	TRBJ2-1	NA	TRBV14	TRBD1
TGTGCCAGCAGCCAAAGGAGCTCCTACGAGCAGTACTTC	CASSQRSSYEQYF	TRBJ2-7	NA	TRBV7-2	NA
TGCGCCAGCAGTACTCAGGCTGGAAACACCATATATTTT	CASSTQAGNTIYF	TRBJ1-3	NA	TRBV5-1	NA
TGTGCCAGCAGCCAAGATTTGGCTAGCGGTGCCTACGTCGAGCAGTACTTC	CASSQDLASGAYVEQYF	TRBJ2-7	NA	TRBV3-1/TRBV3-2	TRBD2
TGCGCCAGCAGCTCGGGACAGGTCTACAATGAGCAGTTCTTC	CASSSGQVYNEQFF	TRBJ2-1	NA	TRBV5-1	TRBD1
TGTGCCAGCTCAGTCCTCCAGGGGCTGAACGGCGGGGAGCTGTTTTTT	CASSVLQGLNGGELFF	TRBJ2-2	NA	TRBV18	NA
TGCAGCGTTGGTAGCGGGACGGGTGATCAGCCCCAGCATTTT	CSVGSGTGDQPQHF	TRBJ1-5	NA	TRBV29-1	NA
TGCGCCAGCAGCCAAGATCCTGGGGGGTATGGCTACACCTTC	CASSQDPGGYGYTF	TRBJ1-2	NA	TRBV4-1	NA
TGTGCCAGCAGCCAACAGGGGACACACTATGGCTACACCTTC	CASSQQGTHYGYTF	TRBJ1-2	NA	TRBV2	TRBD1
TGTGCCAGTAGTATGGGGAGGTCGGCCTATAATTCACCCCTCCACTTT	CASSMGRSAYNSPLHF	TRBJ1-6	NA	TRBV19	NA
TGTGCCAGCAGCTTAACACGGGTCGGGGCCAACGTCCTGACTTTC	CASSLTRVGANVLTF	TRBJ2-6	NA	TRBV7-3	NA
TGCGCCAGCAGCTTGGGGACTAGCCAGGTAGATACGCAGTATTTT	CASSLGTSQVDTQYF	TRBJ2-3	NA	TRBV5-1	TRBD2
TGTGCCAGCAGTACCACATTCAGTGGCTATGGCTACACCTTC	CASSTTFSGYGYTF	TRBJ1-2	once	TRBV6-5	NA
TGCAGTGCTAGTACTAGCGGGATAACCGGGGAGCTGTTTTTT	CSASTSGITGELFF	TRBJ2-2	NA	TRBV20-1	TRBD2
TGCGCCAGCAGCTCGGATGCGGACTATGGCTACACCTTC	CASSSDADYGYTF	TRBJ1-2	NA	TRBV10-1	NA
TGTGCCAGAAGCCCCAACTGCCAGACGGACACCGGGACTAGCGGGAGGGGTAATGAGCAGTTCTTC	CARSPNCQTDTGTSGRGNEQFF	TRBJ2-1	NA	TRBV7-5	NA
TGTGCCAGCAGTGAACCCTGGACACATTCGACTAACACTGAAGCTTTCTTT	CASSEPWTHSTNTEAFF	TRBJ1-1	once	TRBV2	NA
TGTGCCAGCAGCCAAGAACGGAGGGACTTATCCTACGAGCAGTACTTC	CASSQERRDLSYEQYF	TRBJ2-7	NA	TRBV3-1/TRBV3-2	NA
TGTGCCAGCAGAAATACAGCAGCCGGGGAGCTGTTTTTT	CASRNTAAGELFF	TRBJ2-2	NA	TRBV28	NA
TGTGCCAGCAGCTCGGCTCCGGGACTGCGCACAGATACGCAGTATTTT	CASSSAPGLRTDTQYF	TRBJ2-3	NA	TRBV5-8	NA
TGTGCCAGCAGCCGCGGACTCAACTACGAGCAGTACTTC	CASSRGLNYEQYF	TRBJ2-7	once	TRBV12-3/TRBV12-4	NA
TGTGCCAGCAGCATATGGGACAGCTTGAACACTGAAGCTTTCTTT	CASSIWDSLNTEAFF	TRBJ1-1	NA	TRBV9	TRBD1
TGTGCCAGCAGCTTGAAAACAGGACAAAGGGCCCGCTCTGGAAACACCATATATTTT	CASSLKTGQRARSGNTIYF	TRBJ1-3	NA	TRBV5-6	NA
TGCGCCAGCAGCCCCGGGGGACAGAGAAATGAAAAACTGTTTTTT	CASSPGGQRNEKLFF	TRBJ1-4	NA	TRBV5-1	TRBD1
TGCAGGGGACAGTCGAACTATGGCTACACCTTC	CRGQSNYGYTF	TRBJ1-2	NA	TRBV20-1	TRBD1
TGTGCCAGCAGTCGGGGACTGGGCAATCAGCCCCAGCATTTT	CASSRGLGNQPQHF	TRBJ1-5	NA	TRBV6-5	NA
TGTGCCAGCAGCTCCGGGACAGTTGCCTACGAGCAGTACTTC	CASSSGTVAYEQYF	TRBJ2-7	NA	TRBV3-1/TRBV3-2	TRBD1
TGTGCCAGCAGCTTGGGGGGGACAATCCGAACTTACACTGAAGCTTTCTTT	CASSLGGTIRTYTEAFF	TRBJ1-1	few	TRBV5-4	NA
TGTGCCAGCTCACCGCAGGGACAGGTCGGGGAGCTGTTTTTT	CASSPQGQVGELFF	TRBJ2-2	once	TRBV18	TRBD1
TGTGCCAGCAGCTTAGCGACTAGCGTTAGGCTCACAGATACGCAGTATTTT	CASSLATSVRLTDTQYF	TRBJ2-3	NA	TRBV7-2	TRBD2
TGTGCCAGCAGCTTAGGTACAGGGTTTATGGCGAACACTGAAGCTTTCTTT	CASSLGTGFMANTEAFF	TRBJ1-1	NA	TRBV5-5	NA
TGCGCCAGCAGCCAAGACTTGAAGGGGGCAGATACGCAGTATTTT	CASSQDLKGADTQYF	TRBJ2-3	NA	TRBV4-3	NA
TGTGCCAGTAGTGGGACTAGCGGGGGGGCAGATACGCAGTATTTT	CASSGTSGGADTQYF	TRBJ2-3	once	TRBV19	TRBD2
TGTGCCAGCAGCCCGACAGGGGGCGAGGGAAATACGCAGTATTTT	CASSPTGGEGNTQYF	TRBJ2-3	NA	TRBV5-4	TRBD1
TGTGCCAGCAGCACCCACCCCGGGAGTGAGCAGTTCTTC	CASSTHPGSEQFF	TRBJ2-1	NA	TRBV2	NA
TGTGCCAGCAGAGACACAGGAAACACCATATATTTT	CASRDTGNTIYF	TRBJ1-3	NA	TRBV2	NA
TGTGCCAGCAGCTTGGAGACTCCGATGAGCTCCTACAATGAGCAGTTCTTC	CASSLETPMSSYNEQFF	TRBJ2-1	NA	TRBV5-5	NA
TGTGCCAGCAGCCAAGATTCGAGAACAGGCCACAATCAGCCCCAGCATTTT	CASSQDSRTGHNQPQHF	TRBJ1-5	once	TRBV4-2	NA
TGTGCCAGCAGTTTACCAGGTTCTCAGCCCCAGCATTTT	CASSLPGSQPQHF	TRBJ1-5	NA	TRBV12-3/TRBV12-4	NA
TGTGCCAGCAGTGACAGGGCGAACACTGAAGCTTTCTTT	CASSDRANTEAFF	TRBJ1-1	NA	TRBV6-1	NA
TGTGCCAGCAGTCTGAGGACTAGCGGGGGCACGGGGGAGCAGTACTTC	CASSLRTSGGTGEQYF	TRBJ2-7	NA	TRBV11-3	TRBD2
TGTGCCAGCAGCTTAATCGAAGGCCTTGGACAGGGATACTACGAGCAGTACTTC	CASSLIEGLGQGYYEQYF	TRBJ2-7	NA	TRBV7-3	TRBD1
TGTGCCAGCAGTTTACAGGGTTCCACTGAAGCTTTCTTT	CASSLQGSTEAFF	TRBJ1-1	NA	TRBV12-3/TRBV12-4	NA
TGTGCCAGCAGCCCCCGGGCTAGCGGGAGTACATCGAAGACCCAGTACTTC	CASSPRASGSTSKTQYF	TRBJ2-5	NA	TRBV7-2	TRBD2
TGTGCCACCAGTGATACCTTAGCGAGAGACGAGCAGTACTTC	CATSDTLARDEQYF	TRBJ2-7	NA	TRBV24-1	NA
TGTGCCAGCAGCCGTGGCGGGAAGGCACCCCTCCACTTT	CASSRGGKAPLHF	TRBJ1-6	NA	TRBV12-3/TRBV12-4	NA
TGTGCCAGCAGTTCAGGGGGGCACAGCAATCAGCCCCAGCATTTT	CASSSGGHSNQPQHF	TRBJ1-5	NA	TRBV6-6	TRBD1
TGTGCCAGCAGTGAGTTGCAGGGGGACACTGAAGCTTTCTTT	CASSELQGDTEAFF	TRBJ1-1	NA	TRBV28	TRBD1
TGTGCCAGTAGCGACAGACAGGGCCAAAACATTCAGTACTTC	CASSDRQGQNIQYF	TRBJ2-4	NA	TRBV19	TRBD1